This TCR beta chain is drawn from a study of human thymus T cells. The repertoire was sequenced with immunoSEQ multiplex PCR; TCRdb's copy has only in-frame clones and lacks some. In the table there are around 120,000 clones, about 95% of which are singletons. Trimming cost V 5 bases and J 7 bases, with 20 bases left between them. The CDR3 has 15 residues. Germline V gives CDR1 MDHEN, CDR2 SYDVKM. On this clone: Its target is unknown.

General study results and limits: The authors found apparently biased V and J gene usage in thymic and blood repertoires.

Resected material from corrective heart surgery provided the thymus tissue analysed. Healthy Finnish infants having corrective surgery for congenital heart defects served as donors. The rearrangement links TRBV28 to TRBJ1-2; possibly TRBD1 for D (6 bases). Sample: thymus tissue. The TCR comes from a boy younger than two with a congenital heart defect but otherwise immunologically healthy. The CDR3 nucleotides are TGTGCCAGCAGTCCCACGGGGGCGAAGGGGAGTGGCTACACCTTC. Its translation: CASSPTGAKGSGYTF.